These 21 T cell receptor beta chains share one sample of origin, sequenced in a study of vaccination effects on CD4 cells after COVID-19. Repertoires were generated with immunoSEQ multiplex PCR, while TCRdb's copy carries only in-frame clones and drops some. Here the sample spans around 79,000 clones, around 79% being singletons. Their recognized antigens are unknown. Peptide-pool stimulation followed by sequencing identified expanded antigen-specific CD4+ clonotypes in the ViraFEST assay. It was after roughly ten days of culture that CD4+ T cells were isolated. Having tested negative for nucleocapsid antibodies, the vaccine recipients showed no prior SARS-CoV-2 infection. Sample: CD4+ T cells from PBMCs cultured with SARS-CoV-2 spike peptides, taken before COVID-19 vaccination. Source of these receptors: a human donor who received a COVID-19 vaccine.

This chain connects TRBV6-6 to TRBJ1-3; weak D call: TRBD1 (5 bases). Germline CDR1 reads MNHNY; CDR2 reads SVGAGI (reference sequence). V gave up 0 bases and J gave up 6 bases, with 9 bases separating them. This CDR3 comprises 14 residues. This chain's CDR3 is CASSYSGEANTIYF. The CDR3 DNA is TGTGCCAGCAGTTACTCAGGGGAGGCAAACACCATATATTTT.

V gene TRBV2 combines with J gene TRBJ2-2, with D possibly matching TRBD1 (6 bases). CDR1 SNHLY and CDR2 FYNNEI come from the germline V gene. Deletions cut 6 bases from V and 3 bases from J, with 8 bases between. This CDR3 is 13 amino acids long. The CDR3 DNA reads as TGTGCCAGCAGGGGGACATACACCGGGGAGCTGTTTTTT. Residues: CASRGTYTGELFF.

The chain is built from TRBV5-1 and TRBJ2-1; D is perhaps TRBD1 or TRBD2 (5 bases each). The CDR3 contains 15 residues. V shed 4 bases and J shed 5 bases, with 16 bases lying between them. The germline gives CDR1 SGHRS, CDR2 YFSETQ. CDR3 nucleotides: TGCGCCAGCAGCAGATCCGGGACGATAGACAATGAGCAGTTCTTC. It encodes CASSRSGTIDNEQFF.

The chain employs TRBV7-9 and TRBJ2-2; 8 bases fit TRBD1. The CDR3 is 16 amino acids. Per the germline V gene, CDR1 is SEHNR and CDR2 is FQNEAQ (reference sequence). V shed 3 bases and J 2 bases; nucleotides not matched to a gene: 5. The CDR3: CASSLKGQVNTGELFF. The CDR3 bases are TGTGCCAGCAGCTTGAAGGGACAGGTTAACACCGGGGAGCTGTTTTTT.

The CDR3 sequence is CASSPSAGITEAFF. DNA for the CDR3: TGTGCCAGCTCACCATCGGCAGGGATCACTGAAGCTTTCTTT. V and J are TRBV18 and TRBJ1-1; D may be TRBD1 (5 bases). CDR1 is KGHSH and CDR2 is LQKENI in the germline V gene. The length of the CDR3 is 14 residues. Trimming took off 2 bases at V and 4 bases at J, with 11 bases between the two ends.

This chain joins TRBV6-5 and TRBJ1-5; 11 bases map to TRBD1. Germline V CDR1 and CDR2: MNHEY, SVGAGI. Losses at the gene ends were 6 bases for V and 5 bases for J; bases not matched to a gene: 6. This CDR3 comprises 15 residues. The CDR3 DNA reads TGTGCCAGCAGATCTGGGACAGGGGGGTATCAGCCCCAGCATTTT. Its translation: CASRSGTGGYQPQHF.

This rearrangement joins TRBV9 to TRBJ2-3; D is undetermined. Germline lookup yields CDR1 SGDLS and CDR2 YYNGEE. This CDR3 contains 13 residues. Trimming left V 2 bases short and J 1 base short, with 5 bases between. CDR3 residues: CASSVQGTDTQYF. The CDR3 DNA follows: TGTGCCAGCAGCGTTCAGGGCACAGATACGCAGTATTTT. Using reference TRBV9 and TRBJ2-3 for the parts outside the CDR3, the full variable domain is DSGVTQTPKHLITATGQRVTLRCSPRSGDLSVYWYQQSLDQGLQFLIQYYNGEERAKGNILERFSAQQFPDLHSELNLSSLELGDSALYFCASSVQGTDTQYFGPGTRLTVL.

This chain joins TRBV7-9 and TRBJ2-7; tentatively, D is TRBD1 or TRBD2 (5 bases each). V was pared by 4 bases and J by 3 bases, with 22 bases between. The germline V gene has CDR1 SEHNR and CDR2 FQNEAQ (reference sequence). CDR3 length: 17 residues. The CDR3 reads CASSSGAPGTGRYEQYV. The CDR3 DNA is TGTGCCAGCAGCTCCGGGGCCCCAGGGACCGGCCGCTACGAGCAGTACGTC.

The chain employs TRBV20-1 and TRBJ2-3; no clear D. The germline gives CDR1 DFQATT, CDR2 SNEGSKA (reference sequence). This CDR3 comprises 11 residues. Trimming took 8 bases from V and 6 from J, leaving 12 bases between them. The CDR3 region is CSPQVGDTQYF. In nucleotides, the CDR3 is TGCAGTCCTCAAGTGGGGGATACGCAGTATTTT.

The V gene is TRBV5-1, the J gene TRBJ2-1; no clear D gene. Germline CDR1 and CDR2: SGHRS and YFSETQ. The CDR3 consists of 13 residues. The V end was cut by 0 bases, the J end by 9 bases, with 10 bases between. The CDR3: CASSLVGDSEQFF. In DNA, the CDR3 is TGCGCCAGCAGCTTGGTGGGCGATAGTGAGCAGTTCTTC.

V and J are TRBV15 and TRBJ2-5; 7 bases line up with TRBD1. V shed 2 bases, J shed 5 bases, and the junction held 11 bases outside the gene matches. The CDR3 has 16 amino acids. Germline V CDR1 and CDR2: LNHNV, YYDKDF (reference sequence). The CDR3 nucleotides are TGTGCCACCAGCAGATCCTCGACAGGGACCGTGGAGACCCAGTACTTC. Its translation: CATSRSSTGTVETQYF.

The chain uses TRBV6-5 and TRBJ2-2; 9 bases match TRBD1. The CDR3 is 15 residues long. CDR1 and CDR2 (germline): MNHEY, SVGAGI. Trimming cost V 6 bases and J 8 bases; bases outside gene matches: 10. The DNA of the CDR3 is TGTGCCAGCAGCGACCGGGACAGGGTGTTGGGGGAGCTGTTTTTT. Translating gives CASSDRDRVLGELFF.

This clone came up once. This sequence joins TRBV5-1 and TRBJ2-5; D gene ambiguous. CDR3 length: 14 amino acids. Germline assignment: CDR1 SGHRS and CDR2 YFSETQ. The V gene lost 4 bases and the J gene lost 5 bases, with 15 bases spanning the gap. The CDR3 is CASSGSWSGETQYF. CDR3 DNA sequence: TGCGCCAGCAGCGGCTCCTGGAGTGGGGAGACCCAGTACTTC. The full variable domain, its missing parts supplied by reference TRBV5-1 and TRBJ2-5, is KAGVTQTPRYLIKTRGQQVTLSCSPISGHRSVSWYQQTPGQGLQFLFEYFSETQRNKGNFPGRFSGRQFSNSRSEMNVSTLELGDSALYLCASSGSWSGETQYFGPGTRLLVL.

This chain connects TRBV11-2 to TRBJ2-7; 9 nucleotides match TRBD1. With V trimmed by 5 bases and J by 2 bases, 10 bases remained unmatched. CDR1 is SGHAT and CDR2 is FQNNGV in the germline V gene. This CDR3 has 16 residues. The CDR3 loop reads CASSVGPGTGTYEQYV. The CDR3 nucleotides are TGTGCCAGCAGCGTCGGCCCCGGGACAGGGACCTACGAGCAGTACGTC.

This clone was detected only once. J is TRBJ1-4 and V is TRBV28, with D possibly matching TRBD1 (5 bases). Germline V CDR1 and CDR2: MDHEN, SYDVKM. The V gene lost 5 bases and the J gene lost 8 bases, with 12 bases spanning the gap. This CDR3 is built from 13 residues. CDR3 protein: CASSRYRQEKLFF. CDR3 in DNA: TGTGCCAGCAGTCGATATCGACAGGAAAAACTGTTTTTT.

The V call is TRBV7-2, the J call TRBJ1-2, with 7 bases matching TRBD1. V gave up 5 bases and J gave up 4 bases; unmatched junction bases: 10. The CDR3 contains 15 residues. Germline CDR1 reads SGHTA; CDR2 reads FQGNSA. CDR3 sequence reads: CASSEYRGTIYGYTF. CDR3 in DNA: TGTGCCAGCAGCGAGTACAGGGGAACCATCTATGGCTACACCTTC. The variable domain in full, completed from reference TRBV7-2 and TRBJ1-2, reads GAGVSQSPSNKVTEKGKDVELRCDPISGHTALYWYRQSLGQGLEFLIYFQGNSAPDKSGLPSDRFSAERTGGSVSTLTIQRTQQEDSAVYLCASSEYRGTIYGYTFGSGTRLTVV.

The chain links TRBV3-1 (or the pseudogene TRBV3-2) to TRBJ1-6; D unclear. Trimming removed 3 bases at V and 0 bases at J, with 9 bases between. This CDR3 is built from 16 residues. CDR1 is LGHDT and CDR2 is YNNKEL in the germline V gene (reference sequence). The CDR3, as DNA: TGTGCCAGCAGCCAGATAGAGAGCTCCTATAATTCACCCCTCCACTTT. It specifies CASSQIESSYNSPLHF.

V and J are TRBV19 and TRBJ1-5, with a possible D match to TRBD1 (5 bases). Germline CDR1 LNHDA, CDR2 SQIVND (reference sequence). V was clipped by 5 bases and J by 1 base, with 12 bases between them. The CDR3 is 15 amino acids. CDR3 sequence reads: CASSGRAFSNQPQHF. In DNA, the CDR3 is TGTGCCAGTAGTGGCAGGGCGTTCAGCAATCAGCCCCAGCATTTT.

V usage is TRBV6-5 and J usage is TRBJ2-1; a weak D match, TRBD2 (5 bases). The V end was cut by 9 bases, the J end by 7 bases, with 16 bases between. There are 13 residues in the CDR3. From germline, CDR1 is MNHEY and CDR2 SVGAGI. DNA for the CDR3: TGTGCCAGTAGCGTTTACGTTTCTAATGAGCAGTTCTTC. Translation: CASSVYVSNEQFF.

V usage is TRBV19 and J usage is TRBJ1-2; D uncertain. Trimming stripped 9 bases from V and 4 bases from J, with 21 bases between. This CDR3 has 15 residues. From germline, CDR1 is LNHDA and CDR2 SQIVND (reference sequence). As DNA, the CDR3 is TGTGCCAGCTCGGTAGGGCAGTCGCCTGGCTATGGCTACACCTTC. Translation: CASSVGQSPGYGYTF. Supplemented by reference TRBV19 and TRBJ1-2, the full variable domain reads DGGITQSPKYLFRKEGQNVTLSCEQNLNHDAMYWYRQDPGQGLRLIYYSQIVNDFQKGDIAEGYSVSREKKESFPLTVTSAQKNPTAFYLCASSVGQSPGYGYTFGSGTRLTVV.

The chain is built from TRBV7-2 and TRBJ2-7; D not resolved. Trimming pared 2 bases from V and 2 bases from J, leaving 7 bases between. CDR3 length equals 13 residues. Germline lookup yields CDR1 SGHTA and CDR2 FQGNSA. The CDR3 protein is CASSLRTPYEQYV. As DNA, the CDR3 is TGTGCCAGCAGCTTACGGACCCCCTACGAGCAGTACGTC.